The rows below give T cell receptor beta chains drawn from one sample of a study of Tregs in tolerant kidney transplant recipients. Here immunoSEQ multiplex PCR was the method, and the copy in TCRdb shows in-frame clones only, minus some. The sample has tens of thousands of clones; 84% are singletons. The sequencing sample was made of CD4+ T cells from blood. All receptors come from a human donor in good health. Both conserved end residues are part of each CDR3. A D gene is named only where the DNA matches it firmly. The listing skips clone size in some rows; elsewhere it reads once, few, many or a size class.

clone_size: few
d_call: NA
j_call: TRBJ1-1
cdr3_length: 15
v_call: TRBV5-1
cdr3_nt: TGCGCCAGCAGCTTAGGGACAATTGGGAACACTGAAGCTTTCTTT
cdr3_aa: CASSLGTIGNTEAFF

clone_size: once
d_call: NA
j_call: TRBJ2-5
cdr3_length: 10
v_call: TRBV20-1
cdr3_nt: TGCAGTGCTAGCGGAGAGACCCAGTACTTC
cdr3_aa: CSASGETQYF

clone_size: NA
d_call: NA
j_call: TRBJ1-6
cdr3_length: 14
v_call: TRBV6-5
cdr3_nt: TGTGCCAGCAGTCGGGATCCTTGGAATTCACCCCTCCACTTT
cdr3_aa: CASSRDPWNSPLHF

clone_size: NA
d_call: TRBD1
j_call: TRBJ1-1
cdr3_length: 17
v_call: TRBV10-3
cdr3_nt: TGTGCCATCAGTGTGGGCCTTCATGGACAGGGGCATAATGAAGCTTTCTTT
cdr3_aa: CAISVGLHGQGHNEAFF

clone_size: NA
d_call: NA
j_call: TRBJ2-4
cdr3_length: 15
v_call: TRBV18
cdr3_nt: TGTGCCAGCTCTTTAGACCGACTAGCCAAAAACATTCAGTACTTC
cdr3_aa: CASSLDRLAKNIQYF

clone_size: NA
d_call: TRBD2
j_call: TRBJ2-5
cdr3_length: 16
v_call: TRBV7-2
cdr3_nt: TGTGCCAGCAGCTTAGGGCAAGCGGGGGGCCAAGAGACCCAGTACTTC
cdr3_aa: CASSLGQAGGQETQYF

clone_size: NA
d_call: NA
j_call: TRBJ1-6
cdr3_length: 15
v_call: TRBV11-2
cdr3_nt: TGTGCCAGCAGCTTAGCTTGGGGACGAGCATCACCCCTCCACTTT
cdr3_aa: CASSLAWGRASPLHF

clone_size: NA
d_call: TRBD1
j_call: TRBJ1-2
cdr3_length: 15
v_call: TRBV11-1
cdr3_nt: TGTGCCAGCAGCTCTGGACAGGGGAATAACTATGGCTACACCTTC
cdr3_aa: CASSSGQGNNYGYTF

clone_size: NA
d_call: TRBD2
j_call: TRBJ2-7
cdr3_length: 18
v_call: TRBV4-2
cdr3_nt: TGTGCCAGCAGCCAAGCGATATCCGGGACTAGCGGCACCTACGAGCAGTACTTC
cdr3_aa: CASSQAISGTSGTYEQYF

clone_size: NA
d_call: NA
j_call: TRBJ2-3
cdr3_length: 14
v_call: TRBV2
cdr3_nt: TGTGCCAGCAGTCTCGGAGAGAACACAGATACGCAGTATTTT
cdr3_aa: CASSLGENTDTQYF

clone_size: NA
d_call: TRBD2
j_call: TRBJ2-1
cdr3_length: 19
v_call: TRBV9
cdr3_nt: TGTGCCAGCAGCCTCGGGACTAGCGGGGGCCCTAGCTCCTACAATGAGCAGTTCTTC
cdr3_aa: CASSLGTSGGPSSYNEQFF

clone_size: NA
d_call: TRBD2
j_call: TRBJ2-7
cdr3_length: 18
v_call: TRBV9
cdr3_nt: TGTGCCAGCAGCAGGGGAGGACTAGCGGGAGGGCCTTTCTACGAGCAGTACTTC
cdr3_aa: CASSRGGLAGGPFYEQYF

clone_size: NA
d_call: NA
j_call: TRBJ2-5
cdr3_length: 14
v_call: TRBV5-4
cdr3_nt: TGTGCCACCTCTCGGGCAGGGGAGTTTGAGACCCAGTACTTC
cdr3_aa: CATSRAGEFETQYF

clone_size: NA
d_call: NA
j_call: TRBJ1-1
cdr3_length: 11
v_call: TRBV20-1
cdr3_nt: TGCAGTGCTGGCACGAACACTGAAGCTTTCTTT
cdr3_aa: CSAGTNTEAFF

clone_size: NA
d_call: TRBD2
j_call: TRBJ2-1
cdr3_length: 20
v_call: TRBV10-1
cdr3_nt: TGCGCCAGCAGTGAGTCGTACCGGGAGGGCCCCATTTTCTCCTACAATGAGCAGTTCTTC
cdr3_aa: CASSESYREGPIFSYNEQFF

clone_size: NA
d_call: NA
j_call: TRBJ1-2
cdr3_length: 13
v_call: TRBV10-3
cdr3_nt: TGTGCCATCAGTGTAGAGAGACCTAGGGGCTACACCTTC
cdr3_aa: CAISVERPRGYTF

clone_size: NA
d_call: NA
j_call: TRBJ1-1
cdr3_length: 13
v_call: TRBV29-1
cdr3_nt: TGCAGCGTTGGTAAATTGCGGGACACTGAAGCTTTCTTT
cdr3_aa: CSVGKLRDTEAFF

clone_size: NA
d_call: NA
j_call: TRBJ2-3
cdr3_length: 12
v_call: TRBV5-1
cdr3_nt: TGCGCCAGCAGCCAGCCCGGAGATACGCAGTATTTT
cdr3_aa: CASSQPGDTQYF

clone_size: NA
d_call: TRBD1
j_call: TRBJ2-5
cdr3_length: 13
v_call: TRBV10-3
cdr3_nt: TGTGCCATCGGCCAGGGGGCGGAGGAGACCCAGTACTTC
cdr3_aa: CAIGQGAEETQYF

clone_size: NA
d_call: NA
j_call: TRBJ2-5
cdr3_length: 13
v_call: TRBV25-1
cdr3_nt: TGTGCCACCGTATCGGGGGGCAGAAAGACCCAGTACTTC
cdr3_aa: CATVSGGRKTQYF

clone_size: NA
d_call: NA
j_call: TRBJ2-2
cdr3_length: 15
v_call: TRBV7-2
cdr3_nt: TGTGCCAGCACCTCGGTAGCGGCGGGGACCGGGGAGCTGTTTTTT
cdr3_aa: CASTSVAAGTGELFF

clone_size: NA
d_call: NA
j_call: TRBJ1-2
cdr3_length: 14
v_call: TRBV5-4
cdr3_nt: TGTGCCAGCAGCTTGGGGGCAGGGCCCTATGGCTACACCTTC
cdr3_aa: CASSLGAGPYGYTF

clone_size: NA
d_call: TRBD2
j_call: TRBJ2-2
cdr3_length: 14
v_call: TRBV14
cdr3_nt: TGTGCCAGCAGCCTGGTAGCGGGAGCCGGGGAGCTGTTTTTT
cdr3_aa: CASSLVAGAGELFF

clone_size: NA
d_call: NA
j_call: TRBJ2-2
cdr3_length: 19
v_call: TRBV5-7
cdr3_nt: TGTGCCAGCAGCTTGGGGTGGGCAGGCCACAACTGGGACACCGGGGAGCTGTTTTTT
cdr3_aa: CASSLGWAGHNWDTGELFF